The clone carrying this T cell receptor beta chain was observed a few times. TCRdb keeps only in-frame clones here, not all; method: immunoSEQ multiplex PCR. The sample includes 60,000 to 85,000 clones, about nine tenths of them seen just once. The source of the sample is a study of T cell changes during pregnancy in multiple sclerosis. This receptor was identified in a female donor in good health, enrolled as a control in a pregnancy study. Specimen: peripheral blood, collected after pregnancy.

The CDR3 nucleotides read TGCAGCGCCCGGACAGTTATGAACACTGAAGCTTTCTTT. The encoded protein is CSARTVMNTEAFF. The chain couples TRBV29-1 to TRBJ1-1, with D maybe TRBD1 (6 bases). Germline V gene lookup returns CDR1 SQVTM and CDR2 ANQGSEA. Between the trimmed V and J ends, which lost 7 bases and 0 bases, there was a span of 12 bases. This CDR3 comprises 13 residues.